This T cell receptor beta chain was retrieved from a study of T cell responses to AZD1222 COVID-19 vaccine. V was shortened by 4 bases and J by 4 bases, with 7 bases between the two germline ends. Germline V gene sequence: CDR1 LNHNV, CDR2 YYDKDF (reference sequence). This CDR3 region has 12 residues. The method was immunoSEQ multiplex PCR; TCRdb's version includes in-frame clones alone and lacks a portion of them. The repertoire consists of around 160,000 clones, with roughly 90% occurring once and the leading ten covering more than 1.4%. The chain uses TRBV15 and TRBJ1-2; D uncertain. This TCR was recovered from an adult in good health. The sample was peripheral blood, taken on day 0 of AZD1222 vaccination. In DNA, the CDR3 is TGTGCCACCAGCAAAGAGAGCTATGGCTACACCTTC. This sequence encodes CATSKESYGYTF. Full variable domain (missing parts from reference TRBV15 and TRBJ1-2): DAMVIQNPRYQVTQFGKPVTLSCSQTLNHNVMYWYQQKSSQAPKLLFHYYDKDFNNEADTPDNFQSRRPNTSFCFLDIRSPGLGDTAMYLCATSKESYGYTFGSGTRLTVV.